The 30 T cell receptor beta chains below all came from one sample that was sequenced in a study of T cells in Graves' hyperthyroidism and ophthalmopathy. There were TCR beta CDR3 regions amplified from RNA transcripts. Using the HTBI primer set, a first-round RT-PCR was run on the TCR CDR3. MiXCR, applied by TCRdb to the multiplex PCR reads, yields one record per CDR3 protein. The data contain fewer than 400,000 distinct CDR3 sequences, approximately 15% of them singletons. Material for sequencing was blood. These receptors all come from a woman aged 18-35 years with Graves' hyperthyroidism that later progressed to Graves' ophthalmopathy.

This clonotype was seen more than once but under ten times. V usage is TRBV30 and J usage is TRBJ2-5; no definite D call. Trimming took off 2 bases at V and 5 bases at J, with 12 bases between the two ends. CDR3 length: 13 amino acids. Germline lookup yields CDR1 GTSNPN and CDR2 SVGIG (reference sequence). This CDR3 reads CAWSRPVYETQYF. As DNA, the CDR3 is TGTGCCTGGAGTCGGCCCGTATACGAGACCCAGTACTTC.

This clonotype came up a few times. This may arise from a read error, as a much more abundant clone is one base away. This chain connects TRBV27 to TRBJ2-1, with D perhaps TRBD2 (6 bases). V was clipped by 4 bases and J by 3 bases, with 16 bases between them. The CDR3 sequence is 16 residues long. CDR1 MNHEY and CDR2 SMNVEV come from the germline V gene (reference sequence). CDR3 DNA: TGTGCCAGCAGTTACGCCATCGGGAGTGGCTACAATGAGCAGTTCTTC. Translated: CASSYAIGSGYNEQFF.

In this sample, this clonotype turned up many times. This rearrangement joins TRBV20-1 to TRBJ2-1, with TRBD2 matching over 8 bases. CDR3 size: 14 residues. V trimming: 3 bases; J trimming: 5 bases; junction bases outside the gene matches: 6. The germline CDR1 and CDR2 sequences are DFQATT and SNEGSKA (reference sequence). DNA of the CDR3: TGCAGTGCTAGTTGGCGGGGGGTTGACAATGAGCAGTTCTTC. Its protein product is CSASWRGVDNEQFF.

The V gene is TRBV20-1, the J gene TRBJ1-5; TRBD1 aligns across 8 bases. The V gene end was trimmed by 0 bases and the J gene end by 5 bases; junction bases not matched to a gene: 3. Germline V gene data show CDR1 as DFQATT and CDR2 as SNEGSKA (reference sequence). This CDR3 comprises 14 residues. The CDR3 DNA reads TGCAGTGCTAGAGATGGGACAGGCCATCAGCCCCAGCATTTT. Its protein product is CSARDGTGHQPQHF.

This clonotype was recorded at least ten times. The V and J genes are TRBV6-2 or TRBV6-3 and TRBJ2-1, with 13 bases that match TRBD2. The germline gives CDR1 MNHEY, CDR2 SVGEGT. The CDR3 runs 16 residues. With V trimmed by 0 bases and J by 8 bases, 4 bases remained unmatched. The DNA for the CDR3 is TGTGCCAGCAGTTACTCAGGACTAGCGGGAGTGGATGAGCAGTTCTTC. Translating it yields CASSYSGLAGVDEQFF.

This clonotype was detected a few times. The chain is built from TRBV6-1 and TRBJ2-7, with D uncertain. Germline V gene sequence: CDR1 MNHNS, CDR2 SASEGT. Trimming removed 2 bases at V and 0 bases at J, with 5 bases between. This CDR3 is 13 amino acids long. As DNA, the CDR3 is TGTGCCAGCAGTGAACCCCCCTCCTACGAGCAGTACTTC. Translating gives CASSEPPSYEQYF.

This clonotype appeared many times. The chain links TRBV6-1 to TRBJ1-1, with D tentatively TRBD1 (6 bases). This CDR3 is 12 amino acids long. Trimming took 5 bases from V and 7 from J, leaving 11 bases between them. Germline V gives CDR1 MNHNS, CDR2 SASEGT. The DNA of the CDR3 is TGTGCCAGCAGTACACAGGGTGGTGAAGCTTTCTTT. It translates to CASSTQGGEAFF.

The chain recombines TRBV4-1 with TRBJ2-1, with 10 bases lining up with TRBD2. V was pared by 3 bases and J by 6 bases, with 11 bases of the junction left unmatched. This CDR3 has 17 amino acids. CDR1 and CDR2 from the germline V gene are MGHRA and YSYEKL. The CDR3 region is CASSQHAPSGRGNEQFF. As DNA, the CDR3 is TGCGCCAGCAGCCAGCACGCACCTAGCGGGAGAGGCAATGAGCAGTTCTTC.

As concerns this clonotype: A much bigger clone sits one base away, suggesting this may be a read error. The genes are TRBV6-2 or TRBV6-3 and TRBJ2-2, with D possibly being TRBD2 (5 bases). Germline V gives CDR1 MNHEY, CDR2 SVGEGT. The CDR3 consists of 17 residues. DNA of the CDR3: TGTGCCAGCAGTTACTCGCCTGAACGGACGAACACCGGGAAGCTGTTTTTT. It translates to CASSYSPERTNTGKLFF.

The V and J genes are TRBV6-1 and TRBJ2-4; TRBD2 matches at 8 bases. The CDR3 is made up of 16 amino acids. The germline V gene has CDR1 MNHNS and CDR2 SASEGT. J gave up 0 bases and V 1 base, and 2 bases lay outside the gene matches. Written as DNA, the CDR3 is TGTGCCAGCAGTGAAGGGCTAGCGGGAGCCAAAAACATTCAGTACTTC. Translating gives CASSEGLAGAKNIQYF.

This clonotype was detected only a few times. The chain joins TRBV7-9 to TRBJ2-1; 10 bases fit TRBD2. The CDR3 consists of 17 residues. Germline-derived CDR1 and CDR2 are SEHNR and FQNEAQ (reference sequence). V shed 3 bases and J 7 bases; nucleotides not matched to a gene: 12. CDR3 amino acids: CASSFGGAGGPDNEQFF. CDR3 nucleotide sequence: TGTGCCAGCAGCTTTGGGGGAGCGGGAGGGCCTGATAATGAGCAGTTCTTC.

This clonotype came up a few times. The chain links TRBV20-1 to TRBJ1-2; 9 positions agree with TRBD1. V was pared by 5 bases and J by 4 bases, with 8 bases of the junction left unmatched. CDR1 and CDR2 from the germline V gene are DFQATT and SNEGSKA (reference sequence). The CDR3 extends over 14 amino acids. Here the CDR3 reads CSASRDRVSYGYTF. CDR3 nucleotide sequence: TGCAGTGCTTCCCGGGACAGGGTCTCCTATGGCTACACCTTC.

V usage is TRBV4-1 and J usage is TRBJ2-4, with TRBD2 matching 8 bases. Germline lookup yields CDR1 MGHRA and CDR2 YSYEKL. With 1 base clipped from V and 9 bases from J, the junction kept 8 bases outside the gene matches. The CDR3 runs to 15 residues. CDR3: CASSQGGSGSFIQYF. In DNA form, the CDR3 reads TGCGCCAGCAGCCAAGGAGGGAGCGGGAGCTTCATTCAGTACTTC.

This clonotype was seen ten or more times. The chain has TRBV20-1 and TRBJ1-1; D remains ambiguous. Trimming left V 6 bases short and J 2 bases short, with 13 bases between. In germline, CDR1 is DFQATT, CDR2 SNEGSKA (reference sequence). The length of the CDR3 is 13 residues. CDR3 in amino acids: CSATPQTNTEAFF. In nucleotides, the CDR3 is TGCAGTGCAACACCACAGACAAACACTGAAGCTTTCTTT.

This clonotype was detected many times. The chain couples TRBV27 to TRBJ2-7; no firm D call. Germline CDR1 MNHEY, CDR2 SMNVEV (reference sequence). Trimming took off 0 bases at V and 9 bases at J, with 18 bases between the two ends. The length of the CDR3 is 15 residues. CDR3 region: CASSLSGHKPYRQYF. CDR3 DNA sequence: TGTGCCAGCAGTTTATCGGGCCACAAACCTTACCGGCAGTACTTC.

Only a few counts were recorded for this clonotype. The chain recombines TRBV5-6 with TRBJ2-7; D possibly uses TRBD1 or TRBD2 (5 bases each). Germline V gene lookup returns CDR1 SGHDT and CDR2 YYEEEE. V was pared by 3 bases and J by 2 bases, with 15 bases between. There are 15 residues in the CDR3. In nucleotides, the CDR3 is TGTGCCAGCAGCTCTACCCGGGACCGTCCCTACGAGCAGTACTTC. Translation gives CASSSTRDRPYEQYF.

The rearrangement joins TRBV27 to TRBJ2-2, with no clear D. Germline loops: CDR1 MNHEY, CDR2 SMNVEV (reference sequence). V lost 7 bases, J lost 1 base, and 16 bases lay in between. The CDR3 consists of 16 residues. The chain's CDR3 is CASNPRPPENTGELFF. CDR3 DNA sequence: TGTGCCAGCAACCCGAGGCCCCCAGAGAACACCGGGGAGCTGTTTTTT.

This clonotype occurred a few times. The chain has TRBV15 and TRBJ2-7; no definite D call. Trimming cost V 0 bases and J 3 bases, with 9 bases left between them. This CDR3 spans 14 amino acids. Germline CDR1 and CDR2: LNHNV and YYDKDF (reference sequence). This chain's CDR3 is CATSRDVDSYEQYF. The DNA of the CDR3 is TGTGCCACCAGCAGAGATGTCGATAGCTACGAGCAGTACTTC.

On this clonotype: A much larger clone lies a single base off, so this may be a read error. The rearrangement joins TRBV6-1 to TRBJ2-7; TRBD1 is a possible D gene (5 bases). This CDR3 has 13 amino acids. Per germline, CDR1 MNHNS and CDR2 SASEGT. The V and J ends lost 8 bases and 2 bases respectively, with 13 bases between them. The CDR3 DNA is TGTGCCAGCGAGAAGGGGATAGCCTACGAGCAGTACTTC. Its protein product is CASEKGIAYEQYF.

This clonotype was counted ten times or more. The rearrangement links TRBV28 to TRBJ2-1; 9 positions match TRBD2. V was pared by 5 bases and J by 5 bases, with 4 bases of the junction left unmatched. The CDR3 extends over 14 amino acids. Germline V gene lookup returns CDR1 MDHEN and CDR2 SYDVKM. CDR3 DNA: TGTGCCAGCAGTCCCGGGACTAGCAACAATGAGCAGTTCTTC. Its protein is CASSPGTSNNEQFF.

A remark on this clonotype: At one end the junction does not follow the germline gene, possibly because of a read error. This sequence joins TRBV6-1 and TRBJ2-2, with a possible D match to TRBD1 (5 bases). Per germline, CDR1 MNHNS and CDR2 SASEGT. The CDR3 extends over 14 amino acids. The CDR3 DNA sequence: TGTGCCAGCAGCCTAACAGGAAACACCAGGGAGCTGTTTTTT. It is translated as CASSLTGNTRELFF.

This chain connects TRBV5-1 to TRBJ2-7; a weak D match, TRBD2 (5 bases). V shed 1 base and J shed 3 bases, with 14 bases lying between them. The CDR3 spans 15 residues. Germline CDR1 SGHRS, CDR2 YFSETQ. The CDR3 region is CASSLSIEGVYEQYF. CDR3 nucleotides: TGCGCCAGCAGCTTGAGCATCGAGGGCGTCTACGAGCAGTACTTC.

The chain is built from TRBV9 and TRBJ2-3; possible D gene TRBD1, 6 bases. CDR1 is SGDLS, CDR2 YYNGEE, per germline. Trimming stripped 5 bases from V and 2 bases from J, with 9 bases between. The CDR3 extends over 13 amino acids. The CDR3 DNA reads TGTGCCAGCAGTGGGGGCAACACAGATACGCAGTATTTT. Its translation is CASSGGNTDTQYF.

This clonotype showed up many times. The chain employs TRBV12-3 or TRBV12-4 and TRBJ2-1, with 8 positions matching TRBD2. The CDR3 runs 16 residues. J lost 2 bases, V lost 7 bases, and 10 bases had no gene match. The CDR3, as DNA: TGTGCCAGCAACCCAGGGCGGGGGGAGGCCTACAATGAGCAGTTCTTC. Protein sequence: CASNPGRGEAYNEQFF.

The V gene is TRBV29-1, the J gene TRBJ1-2, with TRBD1 as a possible D gene (5 bases). The CDR3 is 14 amino acids. V lost 4 bases and J 2 bases, leaving 14 bases between the germline ends. From germline, CDR1 is SQVTM and CDR2 ANQGSEA. The CDR3 protein is CSVGLDIKNYGYTF. The CDR3, as DNA: TGCAGCGTTGGACTGGACATAAAGAACTATGGCTACACCTTC.

This clonotype was seen repeatedly, ten times or more. The chain is built from TRBV28 and TRBJ2-7; 9 bases are shared with TRBD2. The CDR3 loop spans 17 amino acids. CDR1 and CDR2 (germline): MDHEN, SYDVKM. The trim removed 3 bases at V and 1 base at J, leaving 10 bases unmatched. In DNA, the CDR3 is TGTGCCAGCAGTTTGACTCGCTTGCGGGAGGGTTCCTACGAGCAGTACTTC. It is translated as CASSLTRLREGSYEQYF.

This clonotype has ten or more counts. This rearrangement joins TRBV6-1 to TRBJ2-5, with 7 bases that match TRBD1. Germline CDR1 MNHNS, CDR2 SASEGT. The CDR3 sequence is 13 residues long. Germline trimming cut 7 bases from V and 7 bases from J; bases unmatched to any gene: 9. The CDR3 reads CASTQRQGWTQYF. As DNA, the CDR3 is TGTGCCAGCACGCAAAGACAGGGCTGGACCCAGTACTTC.

In this sample, this clonotype turned up once. CDR3 in amino acids: CSVDHPSGQNKETQYF. DNA for the CDR3: TGCAGCGTTGATCACCCTTCGGGACAGAATAAAGAGACCCAGTACTTC. V is TRBV29-1 and J is TRBJ2-5; 7 bases align to TRBD1. The CDR3 is 16 amino acids. Per the germline V gene, CDR1 is SQVTM and CDR2 is ANQGSEA. The V gene end was trimmed by 3 bases and the J gene end by 3 bases; junction bases not matched to a gene: 13. Using reference TRBV29-1 and TRBJ2-5 for the parts outside the CDR3, the full variable domain is SAVISQKPSRDICQRGTSLTIQCQVDSQVTMMFWYRQQPGQSLTLIATANQGSEATYESGFVIDKFPISRPNLTFSTLTVSNMSPEDSSIYLCSVDHPSGQNKETQYFGPGTRLLVL.

This clonotype was seen a handful of times. The chain has TRBV6-5 and TRBJ2-6; D gene ambiguous. The ends were cut back, 4 bases at V and 0 bases at J, with 16 bases in the middle. The germline V gene encodes CDR1 MNHEY and CDR2 SVGAGI. The CDR3 is made up of 18 amino acids. DNA for the CDR3: TGTGCCAGCAGTTTACTCGATCGCGGCCCCTCTGGGGCCAACGTCCTGACTTTC. This sequence encodes CASSLLDRGPSGANVLTF.

This clonotype was counted at least ten times. The chain recombines TRBV18 with TRBJ2-3, with 10 bases matching TRBD2. This CDR3 contains 18 residues. J was trimmed by 5 bases and V by 6 bases; bases with no gene match: 17. In germline, CDR1 is KGHSH, CDR2 LQKENI. The CDR3 DNA follows: TGTGCCAGCTCCACCGGGGGGCCTAGCGGGAGCCACGGAGATACGCAGTATTTT. Encoded protein: CASSTGGPSGSHGDTQYF. The full variable domain, rest sourced from reference TRBV18 and TRBJ2-3, is NAGVMQNPRHLVRRRGQEARLRCSPMKGHSHVYWYRQLPEEGLKFMVYLQKENIIDESGMPKERFSAEFPKEGPSILRIQQVVRGDSAAYFCASSTGGPSGSHGDTQYFGPGTRLTVL.